This TCR beta chain was identified during a study of T-cell memory formation after mild COVID-19. The CDR3 runs 13 residues. CDR1 and CDR2 (germline): MNHNY, SVGAGI (reference sequence). V lost 6 bases, J lost 6 bases, and 15 bases lay in between. MiXCR was run by TCRdb on the 5' RACE reads, yielding one entry per CDR3 protein. In the table there are about 400,000 distinct CDR3 sequences, 20% to 30% of which are singletons. The sample consisted of PBMCs or a T cell subset sorted from them (not recorded which). This receptor was obtained from an adult woman who had mild COVID-19 (a few samples of this study predate the infection). Cell type and time point are not known. The chain uses TRBV6-6 and TRBJ2-7; the D gene could be TRBD1 or TRBD2 (5 bases each). CDR3 amino acids: CASSSPGTGEQYF. The CDR3 DNA reads TGTGCCAGCAGCTCGCCGGGGACGGGCGAGCAGTACTTC.